What follows are 30 T cell receptor beta chains derived from one specimen sequenced in a study of blood T cell repertoires in COVID-19. The table came from immunoSEQ multiplex PCR; TCRdb's copy has only in-frame clones and leaves some out. The sample includes 95,000 to 110,000 clones, around 90% of them seen just once. Sequences were obtained from peripheral blood. All receptors come from a woman aged 60-75 years with acute or convalescent COVID-19.

The chain recombines TRBV3-1 (or the pseudogene TRBV3-2) with TRBJ1-2; D remains unclear. The CDR3 loop spans 14 amino acids. Deletions cut 4 bases from V and 2 bases from J, with 11 bases between. Germline V gene lookup returns CDR1 LGHDT and CDR2 YNNKEL (reference sequence). The CDR3 coding sequence is TGTGCCAGCAGCCCCTTTGTCCAGAACTATGGCTACACCTTC. This codes for CASSPFVQNYGYTF.

This rearrangement joins TRBV4-2 to TRBJ2-1; 7 nucleotides agree with TRBD2. Germline V gene sequence: CDR1 LGHNA, CDR2 YNFKEQ. V lost 0 bases and J lost 2; bases outside the gene matches: 13. The CDR3 runs 19 residues. The CDR3 coding sequence is TGTGCCAGCAGCCAAGAAGGAGGCGGGAGTGTCTCCCCCTACAATGAGCAGTTCTTC. It encodes CASSQEGGGSVSPYNEQFF.

The chain has TRBV20-1 and TRBJ1-4, with TRBD1 matching over 8 bases. This CDR3 has 14 residues. Germline loops: CDR1 DFQATT, CDR2 SNEGSKA (reference sequence). Trimming took 3 bases from V and 8 from J; bases not matched to a gene: 8. The CDR3 reads CSASVGRGREKLFF. DNA of the CDR3: TGCAGTGCTAGTGTCGGCAGGGGGCGCGAAAAACTGTTTTTT.

About this clone itself: One junction end disagrees with the germline gene, perhaps due to a read error. The chain couples TRBV7-7 to TRBJ2-3; 9 bases agree with TRBD2. The CDR3 extends over 17 amino acids. The germline V gene has CDR1 SSHAT and CDR2 FNYEAQ (reference sequence). CDR3 loop: CASSPGVRTSGTDTQYF. The CDR3 region has the DNA TGTGCTAGCAGCCCCGGGGTGCGGACTAGCGGCACAGATACGCAGTATTTT. Based on the CDR3 plus reference TRBV7-7 and TRBJ2-3, the full variable domain is GAGVSQSPRYKVTKRGQDVTLRCDPISSHATLYWYQQALGQGPEFLTYFNYEAQPDKSGLPSDRFSAERPEGSISTLTIQRTEQRDSAMYRCASSPGVRTSGTDTQYFGPGTRLTVL.

For this clone: One junction end disagrees with the germline gene, perhaps due to a read error. The chain links TRBV19 to TRBJ2-5; 12 bases agree with TRBD2. The germline gives CDR1 LNHDA, CDR2 SQIVND (reference sequence). This CDR3 comprises 15 residues. CDR3 bases: TGTGCCAGTAGCAGGACTAGCGGGACCCAAGGGACCCAGTACTTC. This gives the protein CASSRTSGTQGTQYF.

The chain recombines TRBV19 with TRBJ2-1; unclear D gene. This CDR3 is 17 amino acids long. Trimming removed 1 base at V and 1 base at J, with 14 bases between. The germline CDR1 and CDR2 sequences are LNHDA and SQIVND (reference sequence). The CDR3 loop reads CASSIGPPRGSYNEQFF. The CDR3 region has the DNA TGTGCCAGTAGTATAGGGCCACCCCGCGGATCCTACAATGAGCAGTTCTTC.

This clone was seen only a few times. The V call is TRBV24-1, the J call TRBJ1-3; no definite D call. The CDR3 contains 12 residues. Germline V gene lookup returns CDR1 KGHDR and CDR2 SFDVKD. The V and J ends lost 0 bases and 9 bases respectively, with 5 bases between them. Here the CDR3 DNA reads TGTGCCACCAGTGATTTGGGGAGCACCATATATTTT. Protein product: CATSDLGSTIYF.

The V and J genes are TRBV18 and TRBJ1-1, with no clear D. The CDR3 loop spans 14 amino acids. V lost 3 bases and J 0 bases, leaving 8 bases between the germline ends. Germline loops: CDR1 KGHSH, CDR2 LQKENI. CDR3 sequence: CASSPFEMNTEAFF. The DNA for the CDR3 is TGTGCCAGCTCACCCTTTGAGATGAACACTGAAGCTTTCTTT.

The gene calls are TRBV9 and TRBJ1-5; D gene unclear. Germline-derived CDR1 and CDR2 are SGDLS and YYNGEE. The CDR3 has 15 residues. The V end lost 4 bases, the J end lost 3 bases, and 14 bases lay between the germline ends. The CDR3 DNA is TGTGCCAGCAGCCCCAGGAACAGCCTCAATCAGCCCCAGCATTTT. It is translated as CASSPRNSLNQPQHF.

This clone was picked up one time. J is TRBJ2-1 and V is TRBV9; TRBD2 aligns across 13 bases. The CDR3 extends over 15 amino acids. V lost 0 bases and J lost 7; bases outside the gene matches: 1. Germline V gives CDR1 SGDLS, CDR2 YYNGEE. CDR3 loop: CASSVGTSGRNEQFF. In DNA form, the CDR3 reads TGTGCCAGCAGCGTAGGGACTAGCGGGAGAAATGAGCAGTTCTTC.

The chain employs TRBV20-1 and TRBJ2-3, with D perhaps TRBD2 (7 bases). V shed 3 bases and J shed 0 bases, with 19 bases lying between them. Per germline, CDR1 DFQATT and CDR2 SNEGSKA (reference sequence). CDR3 length equals 17 residues. The CDR3 region has the DNA TGCAGTGCTAGTAGGGGGAGGGCCTTGGAAAGCACAGATACGCAGTATTTT. Encoded protein: CSASRGRALESTDTQYF.

The chain recombines TRBV28 with TRBJ2-2, with D tentatively TRBD2 (6 bases). The CDR3 sequence is 17 residues long. The ends were cut back, 1 base at V and 4 bases at J, with 16 bases in the middle. CDR1 MDHEN and CDR2 SYDVKM come from the germline V gene. The DNA of the CDR3 is TGTGCCAGCAGTTTATTCTGGGAGGCTTTCCCCACCGGGGAGCTGTTTTTT. Protein: CASSLFWEAFPTGELFF.

This chain uses TRBV5-1 with TRBJ2-3; D gene ambiguous. The CDR3 extends over 14 amino acids. V was pared by 2 bases and J by 2 bases, with 9 bases between. Germline lookup yields CDR1 SGHRS and CDR2 YFSETQ. CDR3 in amino acids: CASSLGSVTDTQYF. In nucleotides, the CDR3 is TGCGCCAGCAGCTTAGGAAGCGTCACAGATACGCAGTATTTT.

Only a few counts were recorded for this clone. The chain has TRBV18 and TRBJ1-6; the match to TRBD1 covers 10 bases. Germline V gene lookup returns CDR1 KGHSH and CDR2 LQKENI. The CDR3 extends over 20 amino acids. J was trimmed by 4 bases and V by 3 bases; bases with no gene match: 15. DNA for the CDR3: TGTGCCAGCTCACCCAGGGGGACAGGGGTCCCCTTACGATATAATTCACCCCTCCACTTT. It encodes CASSPRGTGVPLRYNSPLHF.

V gene TRBV7-8 combines with J gene TRBJ2-3; D remains ambiguous. The V end was cut by 3 bases, the J end by 0 bases, with 4 bases between. Germline V CDR1 and CDR2: SGHVS, FQNEAQ. CDR3 length: 13 residues. CDR3 protein: CASSFSSTDTQYF. CDR3 DNA sequence: TGTGCCAGCAGCTTCTCTAGCACAGATACGCAGTATTTT.

The chain carries TRBV27 and TRBJ2-1, with 7 bases lining up with TRBD2. This CDR3 contains 12 residues. The germline V gene has CDR1 MNHEY and CDR2 SMNVEV (reference sequence). After removal of 0 bases from V and 15 bases from J, the junction contained 5 bases not matched to a gene. In nucleotides, the CDR3 is TGTGCCAGCAGTTTATCGCGGCGGGAGACGTTCTTC. Protein product: CASSLSRRETFF.

This chain links TRBV27 with TRBJ2-2, with 8 bases identical to TRBD2. Germline V lookup: CDR1 MNHEY, CDR2 SMNVEV (reference sequence). This CDR3 spans 16 amino acids. The junction had 7 bases not matched to a gene; V was cut back by 5 bases and J by 2 bases. The chain's CDR3 is CASSQIAGQNTGELFF. The CDR3 region has the DNA TGTGCCAGCAGTCAAATAGCGGGACAAAACACCGGGGAGCTGTTTTTT.

The V call is TRBV5-6, the J call TRBJ2-5; a possible D gene is TRBD1 (5 bases). The CDR3 spans 16 residues. Trimming removed 4 bases from V and 5 bases from J, with 21 bases in between. Germline V gives CDR1 SGHDT, CDR2 YYEEEE. The CDR3 bases are TGTGCCAGCAGCCCCTGGGGCGGCCGAGTTAGGGAGACCCAGTACTTC. This encodes CASSPWGGRVRETQYF. Combining the CDR3 with reference TRBV5-6 and TRBJ2-5 gives the whole variable domain DAGVTQSPTHLIKTRGQQVTLRCSPKSGHDTVSWYQQALGQGPQFIFQYYEEEERQRGNFPDRFSGHQFPNYSSELNVNALLLGDSALYLCASSPWGGRVRETQYFGPGTRLLVL.

The chain is built from TRBV7-2 and TRBJ1-1; the D gene is possibly TRBD1 (5 bases). Trimming cost V 4 bases and J 1 base, with 10 bases left between them. Germline V gene data show CDR1 as SGHTA and CDR2 as FQGNSA. This CDR3 contains 14 residues. The CDR3 protein is CASSYQGTNTEAFF. CDR3 sequence (DNA): TGTGCCAGCAGCTACCAGGGCACGAACACTGAAGCTTTCTTT.

This chain links TRBV19 with TRBJ2-3; D unresolved. V dropped 7 bases and J dropped 6 bases, with 8 bases sitting between them. Germline V gives CDR1 LNHDA, CDR2 SQIVND (reference sequence). The CDR3 length is 11 residues. CDR3 in amino acids: CASTWRDTQYF. The CDR3 DNA is TGTGCCAGTACGTGGCGGGATACGCAGTATTTT.

V and J are TRBV6-1 and TRBJ1-1; D ambiguous. From germline, CDR1 is MNHNS and CDR2 SASEGT. Trimming left V 2 bases short and J 6 bases short, with 13 bases between. The CDR3 is made up of 14 amino acids. The CDR3 bases are TGTGCCAGCAGTGAATCAGCAGTAGCCTCTGAAGCTTTCTTT. It specifies CASSESAVASEAFF.

The DNA of the CDR3 is TGTGCCAGCAGCCAAGTAACTAGCGGGAGCTTGGAGACCCAGTACTTC. Translating gives CASSQVTSGSLETQYF. J is TRBJ2-5 and V is TRBV3-1 (or the pseudogene TRBV3-2), with 11 bases fitting TRBD2. This CDR3 comprises 16 residues. The V and J ends lost 1 base and 5 bases, in that order; junction bases with no gene match: 6. Looked up from germline, CDR1 is LGHDT and CDR2 is YNNKEL (reference sequence).

This clone has a single count. The chain carries TRBV28 and TRBJ1-3, with a tentative D call TRBD1 (5 bases). V was shortened by 6 bases and J by 4 bases, with 19 bases between the two germline ends. The germline V gene encodes CDR1 MDHEN and CDR2 SYDVKM. This CDR3 region has 16 residues. Written as DNA, the CDR3 is TGTGCCAGCAGCCCTTTCGGGGGTGGGGCCGGAAACACCATATATTTT. Translation: CASSPFGGGAGNTIYF.

The CDR3 region has the DNA TGTGCCAGCTCACCACGCGCAGGGTTAGGCAATGAGCAGTTCTTC. Amino acids: CASSPRAGLGNEQFF. The gene calls are TRBV18 and TRBJ2-1; TRBD1 is a possible D gene (5 bases). Germline values: CDR1 KGHSH, CDR2 LQKENI. The CDR3 has 15 residues. V lost 1 base and J lost 6, with 13 bases in between.

This clone was counted once. The chain employs TRBV5-4 and TRBJ2-6, with a tentative D call TRBD1 (5 bases). Trimming shortened V by 4 bases and J by 4 bases, and 12 bases separated the two germline ends. The CDR3 length is 15 residues. CDR1 SGHNT and CDR2 YYREEE come from the germline V gene (reference sequence). CDR3: CASSEQVGGANVLTF. Written as DNA, the CDR3 is TGTGCCAGCAGCGAACAGGTGGGCGGGGCCAACGTCCTGACTTTC.

The genes are TRBV6-6 and TRBJ1-5; 10 nucleotides agree with TRBD1. This CDR3 region has 15 residues. CDR1 and CDR2 from the germline V gene are MNHNY and SVGAGI (reference sequence). V lost 2 bases and J lost 7; bases outside the gene matches: 5. The CDR3 DNA reads as TGTGCCAGCAGTTACGTGGACAGGGGGAACCAGCCCCAGCATTTT. Translation gives CASSYVDRGNQPQHF.

The rearrangement joins TRBV3-1 (or the pseudogene TRBV3-2) to TRBJ2-1; 11 nucleotides line up with TRBD2. Germline V gives CDR1 LGHDT, CDR2 YNNKEL (reference sequence). V lost 8 bases and J lost 5; bases outside the gene matches: 8. The CDR3 length is 15 residues. The CDR3 coding sequence is TGTGCCAGCGGGACTAGCGGTTTCCCCCACAATGAGCAGTTCTTC. This translates into CASGTSGFPHNEQFF.

The CDR3 bases are TGCGCCAGCAGCTTGGTGTCTAGCGCCCACAATGAGCAGTTCTTC. Translating it yields CASSLVSSAHNEQFF. The V and J genes are TRBV5-1 and TRBJ2-1; TRBD2 is a possible D gene (6 bases). The V gene lost 0 bases and the J gene lost 5 bases, with 12 bases spanning the gap. CDR3 length: 15 residues. Germline CDR1 reads SGHRS; CDR2 reads YFSETQ.

This chain joins TRBV11-2 and TRBJ2-3; 11 nucleotides line up with TRBD2. The CDR3 is 15 residues long. Germline loops: CDR1 SGHAT, CDR2 FQNNGV. V trimming: 5 bases; J trimming: 6 bases; junction bases outside the gene matches: 7. As DNA, the CDR3 is TGTGCCAGCAGCCTTACTAGCGGGAGCTGGGATACGCAGTATTTT. It specifies CASSLTSGSWDTQYF.

Note on this clone: Other DNA variants within this sample encode the same CDR3. CDR3 nucleotides: TGTGCCAGCAGCGTTCAGTTGAACACTGAAGCTTTCTTT. It encodes CASSVQLNTEAFF. The rearrangement uses TRBV9 and TRBJ1-1; no clear D. Trimming took off 2 bases at V and 0 bases at J, with 5 bases between the two ends. The CDR3 contains 13 residues. Germline CDR1 and CDR2: SGDLS and YYNGEE.